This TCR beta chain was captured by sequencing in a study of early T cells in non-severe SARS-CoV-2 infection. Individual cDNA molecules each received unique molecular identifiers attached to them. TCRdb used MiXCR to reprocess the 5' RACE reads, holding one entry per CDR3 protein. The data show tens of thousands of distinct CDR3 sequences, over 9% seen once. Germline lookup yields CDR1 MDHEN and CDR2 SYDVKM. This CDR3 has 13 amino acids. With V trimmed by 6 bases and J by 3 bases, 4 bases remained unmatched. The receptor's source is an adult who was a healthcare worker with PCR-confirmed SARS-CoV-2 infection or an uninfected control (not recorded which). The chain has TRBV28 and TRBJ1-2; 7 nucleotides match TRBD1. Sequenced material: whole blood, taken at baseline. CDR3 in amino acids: CASRPGQHYGYTF. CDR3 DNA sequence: TGTGCCAGCAGACCGGGACAGCACTATGGCTACACCTTC.